These 5 T cell receptor beta chains share one sample of origin, sequenced in a study of cytomegalovirus exposure and HLA in healthy donors. Use of 60 Vbeta and 13 Jbeta primers characterized the PCR. Assay: immunoSEQ multiplex PCR; the TCRdb copy retains only in-frame clones and omits some. The sample lists 89,000 or so clones; under 80% were seen once. The sample consisted of PBMCs. These receptors all stem from a boy younger than 18 in good health and CMV-seronegative.

This rearrangement joins TRBV29-1 to TRBJ1-2; 10 bases are shared with TRBD1. Germline CDR1 reads SQVTM; CDR2 reads ANQGSEA. V shed 5 bases and J 7 bases; nucleotides not matched to a gene: 10. There are 14 residues in the CDR3. Here the CDR3 reads CSVLIPGQGTGYTF. The CDR3 DNA reads TGCAGCGTTCTTATCCCGGGACAGGGGACTGGCTACACCTTC. Using reference TRBV29-1 and TRBJ1-2 for the parts outside the CDR3, the full variable domain is SAVISQKPSRDICQRGTSLTIQCQVDSQVTMMFWYRQQPGQSLTLIATANQGSEATYESGFVIDKFPISRPNLTFSTLTVSNMSPEDSSIYLCSVLIPGQGTGYTFGSGTRLTVV.

The chain carries TRBV30 and TRBJ2-3; D might be TRBD2 (5 bases). CDR3 size: 14 residues. In germline, CDR1 is GTSNPN, CDR2 SVGIG (reference sequence). V was trimmed by 1 base and J by 2 bases, leaving 10 bases between them. This chain's CDR3 is CAWSGGYNTDTQYF. For the CDR3, the DNA is TGTGCCTGGAGTGGCGGGTACAACACAGATACGCAGTATTTT.

The chain employs TRBV9 and TRBJ1-6, with D unresolved. The CDR3 is 18 residues long. Trimming pared 0 bases from V and 7 bases from J, leaving 20 bases between. The germline V gene encodes CDR1 SGDLS and CDR2 YYNGEE. CDR3 amino acids: CASSVGPRRILPNSPLHF. The CDR3 nucleotides are TGTGCCAGCAGCGTAGGCCCTAGGCGGATCCTGCCGAATTCACCCCTCCACTTT.

The chain employs TRBV27 and TRBJ1-2; no firm D call. This CDR3 is built from 13 residues. Per the germline V gene, CDR1 is MNHEY and CDR2 is SMNVEV (reference sequence). V lost 5 bases to trimming and J lost 0 bases, with 7 bases between them. The CDR3 protein is CASSNSPNYGYTF. The CDR3 nucleotides are TGTGCCAGCAGTAACAGCCCTAACTATGGCTACACCTTC.

CDR3 sequence reads: CASSYPSGNEQFF. The CDR3 DNA reads as TGTGCCAGCAGTTATCCTAGCGGGAATGAGCAGTTCTTC. The rearrangement joins TRBV6-9 to TRBJ2-1; the match to TRBD2 covers 8 bases. The germline V gene has CDR1 MNHGY and CDR2 SVAAGI. Germline trimming cut 2 bases from V and 7 bases from J; bases unmatched to any gene: 1. The CDR3 totals 13 residues.